This T cell receptor (beta chain) was identified in a study of blood T cell repertoires in COVID-19. Germline V gene lookup returns CDR1 SNHLY and CDR2 FYNNEI. The trim removed 8 bases at V and 4 bases at J, leaving 7 bases unmatched. The CDR3 spans 15 residues. Study members were between about 18 and 100 years old and lived in about two dozen US regions. Donors of Cohort 3 who recovered were those that had two negative PCRs, clearance, or symptom resolution. Measured with immunoSEQ multiplex PCR; TCRdb has only the in-frame clones, and not every one. The table has about 280,000 clones, 88% seen once; the top ten hold about 1%.

The source is a woman aged 30 to 39 who had recovered from COVID-19. Specimen: PBMCs or T cells enriched from blood (not recorded which). The V call is TRBV2, the J call TRBJ2-2; 10 nucleotides line up with TRBD2. In DNA, the CDR3 is TGTGCCAGCCCGCGTACTAGCGGGGTCACCGGGGAGCTGTTTTTT. This sequence encodes CASPRTSGVTGELFF. The full variable domain, in which reference TRBV2 and TRBJ2-2 provide the parts outside the CDR3, is EPEVTQTPSHQVTQMGQEVILRCVPISNHLYFYWYRQILGQKVEFLVSFYNNEISEKSEIFDDQFSVERPDGSNFTLKIRSTKLEDSAMYFCASPRTSGVTGELFFGEGSRLTVL.